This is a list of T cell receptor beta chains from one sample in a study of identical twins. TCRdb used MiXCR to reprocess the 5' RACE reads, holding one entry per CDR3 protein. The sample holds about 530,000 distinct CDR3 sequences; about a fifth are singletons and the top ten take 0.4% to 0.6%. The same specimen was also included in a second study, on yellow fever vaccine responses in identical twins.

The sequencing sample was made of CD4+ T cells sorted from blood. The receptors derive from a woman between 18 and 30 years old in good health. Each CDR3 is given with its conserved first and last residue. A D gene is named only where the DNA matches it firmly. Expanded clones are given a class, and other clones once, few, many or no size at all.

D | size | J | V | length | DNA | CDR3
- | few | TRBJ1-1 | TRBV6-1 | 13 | TGTGCCAGCAGGATATCCGGGGGGGGTGAAGCTTTCTTT | CASRISGGGEAFF
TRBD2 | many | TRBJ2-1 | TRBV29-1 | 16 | TGCAGCGTTGATTTTCGGGAGGGCCGGGGTGGCAATGAGCAGTTCTTC | CSVDFREGRGGNEQFF
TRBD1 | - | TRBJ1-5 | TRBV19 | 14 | TGTGCCAGTAGCAGCGAGGGGGCCGGCCAGCCCCAGCATTTT | CASSSEGAGQPQHF
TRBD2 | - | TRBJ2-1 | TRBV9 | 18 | TGTGCCAGCAGCGTAGGGCTAGCGGGAGGTCCCCCCTACAATGAGCAGTTCTTC | CASSVGLAGGPPYNEQFF
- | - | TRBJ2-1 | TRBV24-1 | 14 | TGTGCCACCAGTGATACGGAGGCTTACAATGAGCAGTTCTTC | CATSDTEAYNEQFF
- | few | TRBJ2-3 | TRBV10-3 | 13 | TGTGCCATCAGTCGACTAGAGACAGATACGCAGTATTTT | CAISRLETDTQYF
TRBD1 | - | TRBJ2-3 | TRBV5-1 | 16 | TGCGCCAGCAGCCGATCCGGGACAGGGGGCACAGATACGCAGTATTTT | CASSRSGTGGTDTQYF
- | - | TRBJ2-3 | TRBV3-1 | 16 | TGTGCCAGCAGCCACCAACTAGGGCCCTCCACAGATACGCAGTATTTT | CASSHQLGPSTDTQYF
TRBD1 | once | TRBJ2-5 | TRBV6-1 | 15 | TGTGCCAGCAGTCCGGGACAGAAGTACCAAGAGACCCAGTACTTC | CASSPGQKYQETQYF
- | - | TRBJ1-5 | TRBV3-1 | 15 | TGTGCCAGCAGCCCTCGCGGGGATGGCAATCAGCCCCAGCATTTT | CASSPRGDGNQPQHF
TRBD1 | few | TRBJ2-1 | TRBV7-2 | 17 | TGTGCCAGCAGCTTAGGCTTGGGTAGGGGGCTGTACAATGAGCAGTTCTTC | CASSLGLGRGLYNEQFF
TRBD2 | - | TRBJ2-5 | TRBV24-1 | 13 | TGTGCCACCACCGGACTAGCGGACGAGACCCAGTACTTC | CATTGLADETQYF
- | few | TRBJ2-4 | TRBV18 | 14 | TGTGCCAGCTCACCGCCTTCGATGGGAAACATTCAGTACTTC | CASSPPSMGNIQYF
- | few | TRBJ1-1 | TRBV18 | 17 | TGTGCCAGCTCACCATCGACTTATCCAACCGCGGGCACTGAAGCTTTCTTT | CASSPSTYPTAGTEAFF
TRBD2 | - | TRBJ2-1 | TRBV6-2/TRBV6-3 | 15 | TGTGCCAGCAGTCGCAGCGGGAGGGTGGGAAATGAGCAGTTCTTC | CASSRSGRVGNEQFF
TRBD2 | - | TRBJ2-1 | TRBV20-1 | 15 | TGCAGTGCTAGATCGGGGACTAGCGGATACAATGAGCAGTTCTTC | CSARSGTSGYNEQFF
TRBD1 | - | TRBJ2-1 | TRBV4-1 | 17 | TGCGCCAGCAGCCACTTTAACAGTGGGACAGGTCCTCGGGGGCAGTTCTTC | CASSHFNSGTGPRGQFF
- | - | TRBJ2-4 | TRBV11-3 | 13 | TGTGCCAGCAGCTCCACAGGGTATAGGGGTCAGTACTTC | CASSSTGYRGQYF
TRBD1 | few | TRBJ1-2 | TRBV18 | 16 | TGTGCCAGCTCACCCTATGCGACAGGGATTAACTATGGCTACACCTTC | CASSPYATGINYGYTF
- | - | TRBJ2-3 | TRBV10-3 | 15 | TGTGCCATCAGAAGGACGGAGGCTAGCACAGATACGCAGTATTTT | CAIRRTEASTDTQYF
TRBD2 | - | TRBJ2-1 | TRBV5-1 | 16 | TGCGCCAGCAGCCCCGGGACTATCCTACCGCGGAATGAGCAGTTCTTC | CASSPGTILPRNEQFF
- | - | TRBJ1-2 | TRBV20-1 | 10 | TGCAGTGGTCATTCCTATGGCTACACCTTC | CSGHSYGYTF
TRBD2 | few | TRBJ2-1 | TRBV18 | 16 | TGTGCCAGCTCCCTGGGACTAGCGGTTCCCTACAATGAGCAGTTCTTC | CASSLGLAVPYNEQFF
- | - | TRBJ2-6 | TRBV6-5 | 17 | TGTGCCAGCAGTTACTCGATTGTCCGCTCTGGGGCCAACGTCCTGACTTTC | CASSYSIVRSGANVLTF
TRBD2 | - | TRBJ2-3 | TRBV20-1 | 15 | TGCAGTGCTTATACGCCAAGCGGGGGATACGGTACGCAGTATTTT | CSAYTPSGGYGTQYF
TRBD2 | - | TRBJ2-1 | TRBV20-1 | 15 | TGCAGCGCTAGGGGAGGGGTAGGCAACTACAATGAGCAGTTCTTC | CSARGGVGNYNEQFF
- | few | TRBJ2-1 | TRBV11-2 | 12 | TGTGCCAGCAGCTCCAGGGGAGGTGAGCAGTTCTTC | CASSSRGGEQFF
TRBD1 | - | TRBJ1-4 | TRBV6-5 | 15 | TGTGCCAGCAGTTCTAACAGGGGGCGCGCTGAAAAACTGTTTTTT | CASSSNRGRAEKLFF
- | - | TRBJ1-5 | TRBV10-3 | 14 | TGTGCCATCAGTGAAGCCGGGAGCAATCAGCCCCAGCATTTT | CAISEAGSNQPQHF
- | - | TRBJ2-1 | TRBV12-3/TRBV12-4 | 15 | TGTGCCAGCAGTTTTCTGGCGGGGTGGCTCAATGAGCAGTTCTTC | CASSFLAGWLNEQFF
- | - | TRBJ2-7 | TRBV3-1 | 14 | TGTGCCAGCAGCCACCTCGGGGCATTTGACGAGCAGTACTTC | CASSHLGAFDEQYF
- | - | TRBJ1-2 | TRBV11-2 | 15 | TGTGCCAGCAGCTCAGTGCGGGGGGATCTCTATGGCTACACCTTC | CASSSVRGDLYGYTF
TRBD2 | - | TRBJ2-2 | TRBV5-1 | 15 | TGCGCCAGCAGATCCGGGACTAGCGACACCGGGGAGCTGTTTTTT | CASRSGTSDTGELFF
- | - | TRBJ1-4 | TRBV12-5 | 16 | TGTGCTAGTGGTTTGGTACTTCGGGGTGTCGTTGAAAAACTGTTTTTT | CASGLVLRGVVEKLFF
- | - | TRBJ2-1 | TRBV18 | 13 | TGTGCCAGCTCACCACCGATCGTAGATGAGCAGTTCTTC | CASSPPIVDEQFF
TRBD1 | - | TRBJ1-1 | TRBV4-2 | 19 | TGTGCCAGCAGCCGACAAACCGGGACAGGAGCGCCTTTGAGCACTGAAGCTTTCTTT | CASSRQTGTGAPLSTEAFF
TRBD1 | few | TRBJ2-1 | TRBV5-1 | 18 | TGCGCCAGCAGCCGAGCATTCGACCGGGACAGGGGAGAAGATGAGCAGTTCTTC | CASSRAFDRDRGEDEQFF
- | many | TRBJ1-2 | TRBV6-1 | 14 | TGTGCCAGCAGGGCCAGGACAAGTAACTATGGCTACACCTTC | CASRARTSNYGYTF
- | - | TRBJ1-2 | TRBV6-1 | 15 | TGTGCCAGCAGTGAATCGTGGACAGCTAACTATGGCTACACCTTC | CASSESWTANYGYTF
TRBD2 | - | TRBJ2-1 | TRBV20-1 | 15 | TGCAGTGCTTCTATAGCGGGAGCGGCCGGGAATGAGCAGTTCTTC | CSASIAGAAGNEQFF
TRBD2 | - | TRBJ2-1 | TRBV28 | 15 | TGTGCCAGCAGTTTCCAGCGGGGGGGGCAGAATGAGCAGTTCTTC | CASSFQRGGQNEQFF